A single sample is the source of the 14 T cell receptor beta chains below, sequenced in a study of Graves' ophthalmopathy and Graves' hyperthyroidism. For repertoire sequencing, the TCR beta CDR3 regions were amplified from RNA transcripts. In the first round, RT-PCR was carried out with HTBI primers, and a multiplex PCR formed the second round. TCRdb analysed the multiplex PCR reads with MiXCR anew, one entry per CDR3 protein. The table has a few hundred thousand distinct CDR3 sequences, 15% to 20% seen once; the top ten hold 9% to 15%. The specimen was peripheral blood. The receptors derive from an adult man with Graves' ophthalmopathy.

Details on this clonotype: One base away lies a much larger clone, so this may be a sequencing read error. The rearrangement joins TRBV18 to TRBJ2-2; D not resolved. Trimming pared 3 bases from V and 3 bases from J, leaving 11 bases between. The length of the CDR3 is 15 residues. The germline gives CDR1 KGHSH, CDR2 LQKENI. Here the CDR3 DNA reads TGTGCCAGCTCACCTCTTCTGGGCTACACCGGGGAGCTGTTTTTT. This codes for CASSPLLGYTGELFF.

The rearrangement links TRBV6-1 to TRBJ1-1; D is possibly TRBD1 (6 bases). CDR1 is MNHNS, CDR2 SASEGT, per germline. Trimming removed 6 bases from V and 5 bases from J, with 19 bases in between. This CDR3 comprises 15 residues. CDR3 nucleotides: TGTGCCAGCAGACGCACTTTGGACAGCAAGACTGAAGCTTTCTTT. This sequence encodes CASRRTLDSKTEAFF.

This clonotype has a count of ten or more. The chain has TRBV6-1 and TRBJ2-7, with TRBD2 matching over 8 bases. V gave up 1 base and J gave up 2 bases; unmatched junction bases: 7. Per the germline V gene, CDR1 is MNHNS and CDR2 is SASEGT. The CDR3 totals 16 residues. This CDR3 reads CASSEEGSGVTYEQYF. In DNA form, the CDR3 reads TGTGCCAGCAGTGAAGAGGGTAGCGGGGTGACCTACGAGCAGTACTTC.

V is TRBV28 and J is TRBJ2-6; D is possibly TRBD1 or TRBD2 (5 bases each). The V end was cut by 8 bases, the J end by 1 base, with 12 bases between. CDR1 and CDR2 (germline): MDHEN, SYDVKM. The CDR3 has 15 residues. In DNA form, the CDR3 reads TGTGCCAGCTCCCGGGGCTCTTCTGGGGCCAACGTCCTGACTTTC. Translation: CASSRGSSGANVLTF.

J is TRBJ2-7 and V is TRBV28; perhaps TRBD1 as D (6 bases). Trimming cost V 4 bases and J 5 bases, with 12 bases left between them. Germline V gives CDR1 MDHEN, CDR2 SYDVKM. The CDR3 is 13 amino acids. In DNA, the CDR3 is TGTGCCAGCAGTTACCCACAGGGTCACGAGCAGTACTTC. Amino acids: CASSYPQGHEQYF.

As regards this clonotype: A read error may be the cause here, since a much bigger clone is one base away. The CDR3 DNA reads TGTGCCAGCAGGAAGCCGGGACCCGACTTGGAGACCCAGTGCTTC. Translating it yields CASRKPGPDLETQCF. The chain uses TRBV7-9 and TRBJ2-5, with D perhaps given as TRBD1 or TRBD2 (5 bases each). The CDR3 is made up of 15 amino acids. In germline, CDR1 is SEHNR, CDR2 FQNEAQ (reference sequence).

The chain couples TRBV12-3 or TRBV12-4 to TRBJ2-7; 10 bases agree with TRBD2. The J segment lost 2 bases and the V segment lost 4 bases, leaving 8 bases of the junction unmatched. The length of the CDR3 is 16 residues. In DNA, the CDR3 is TGTGCCAGCAGTTCCCCCCGACTAGCGGGTGCCTACGAGCAGTACTTC. It translates to CASSSPRLAGAYEQYF.

This clonotype has only a few counts. One end of the junction does not line up with germline, which may come from a read error. V is TRBV6-1 and J is TRBJ2-2; possible D gene TRBD2, 6 bases. This CDR3 is built from 13 residues. Looked up from germline, CDR1 is MNHNS and CDR2 is SASEGT. Written as DNA, the CDR3 is TGTGCCAGCCACCTAGGAGGGGCCGGGGAGCTGTCTTTT. Translation: CASHLGGAGELSF.

This clonotype has a count of ten or more. The CDR3 region is CASSTDGDAETQYF. The CDR3 DNA sequence: TGTGCCAGCAGTACGGACGGGGACGCCGAGACCCAGTACTTC. This chain connects TRBV9 to TRBJ2-5; D possibly matches TRBD1 or TRBD2 (5 bases each). The CDR3 runs 14 residues. Per germline, CDR1 SGDLS and CDR2 YYNGEE. Trimming stripped 5 bases from V and 5 bases from J, with 16 bases between.

This clonotype has a count of ten or more. V usage is TRBV6-5 and J usage is TRBJ1-1, with 7 bases that match TRBD1. CDR1 and CDR2 from the germline V gene are MNHEY and SVGAGI. The CDR3 is 13 amino acids. V lost 8 bases and J lost 1; bases outside the gene matches: 4. The CDR3: CASGTESNTEAFF. The CDR3 coding sequence is TGTGCCAGCGGGACAGAATCGAACACTGAAGCTTTCTTT.

This clonotype was picked up many times. This chain connects TRBV2 to TRBJ1-6; a possible D gene is TRBD1 (6 bases). The CDR3 loop spans 12 amino acids. Trimming took off 10 bases at V and 7 bases at J, with 11 bases between the two ends. Germline V lookup: CDR1 SNHLY, CDR2 FYNNEI. In nucleotides, the CDR3 is TGTGCCATGGATACAGGGAATTCACCCCTCCACTTT. It translates to CAMDTGNSPLHF.

There are many counts of this clonotype. V is TRBV15 and J is TRBJ1-1; D remains unclear. V shed 0 bases and J shed 2 bases, with 19 bases lying between them. CDR1 and CDR2 (germline): LNHNV, YYDKDF (reference sequence). The CDR3 extends over 18 amino acids. The CDR3 protein is CATSRDRSLREGNTEAFF. The CDR3 DNA reads as TGTGCCACCAGCAGAGATCGAAGTTTGAGGGAAGGCAACACTGAAGCTTTCTTT. Using reference TRBV15 and TRBJ1-1 for the parts outside the CDR3, the full variable domain is DAMVIQNPRYQVTQFGKPVTLSCSQTLNHNVMYWYQQKSSQAPKLLFHYYDKDFNNEADTPDNFQSRRPNTSFCFLDIRSPGLGDTAMYLCATSRDRSLREGNTEAFFGQGTRLTVV.

The CDR3 reads CASSPDRAANQPQHF. CDR3 bases: TGTGCCAGCAGTCCGGACAGGGCGGCTAATCAGCCCCAGCATTTT. This chain joins TRBV2 and TRBJ1-5; TRBD1 matches at 8 bases. The CDR3 has 15 amino acids. J gave up 4 bases and V 5 bases, and 7 bases lay outside the gene matches. Germline assignment: CDR1 SNHLY and CDR2 FYNNEI. Full variable domain (outside the CDR3, taken from reference TRBV2 and TRBJ1-5): EPEVTQTPSHQVTQMGQEVILRCVPISNHLYFYWYRQILGQKVEFLVSFYNNEISEKSEIFDDQFSVERPDGSNFTLKIRSTKLEDSAMYFCASSPDRAANQPQHFGDGTRLSIL.

This clonotype was counted ten times or more. V gene TRBV11-2 combines with J gene TRBJ2-5, with D maybe TRBD1 (6 bases). Germline V gene lookup returns CDR1 SGHAT and CDR2 FQNNGV. This CDR3 spans 13 amino acids. V was shortened by 5 bases and J by 5 bases, with 12 bases between the two germline ends. CDR3 region: CASSGQLMETQYF. CDR3 nucleotide sequence: TGTGCCAGCAGCGGACAGCTTATGGAGACCCAGTACTTC.